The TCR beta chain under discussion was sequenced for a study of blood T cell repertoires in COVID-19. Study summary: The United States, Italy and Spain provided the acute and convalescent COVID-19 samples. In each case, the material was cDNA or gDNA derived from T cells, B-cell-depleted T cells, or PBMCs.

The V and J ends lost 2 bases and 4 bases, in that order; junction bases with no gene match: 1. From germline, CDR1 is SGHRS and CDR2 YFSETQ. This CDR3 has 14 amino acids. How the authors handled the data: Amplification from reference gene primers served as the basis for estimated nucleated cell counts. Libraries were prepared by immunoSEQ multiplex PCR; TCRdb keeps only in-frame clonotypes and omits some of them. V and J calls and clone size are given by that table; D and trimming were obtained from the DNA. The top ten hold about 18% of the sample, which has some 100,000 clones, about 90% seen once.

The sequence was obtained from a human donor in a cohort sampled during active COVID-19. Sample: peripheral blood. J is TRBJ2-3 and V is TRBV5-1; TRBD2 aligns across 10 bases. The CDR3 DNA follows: TGCGCCAGCAGCTTAGGGACTAGCGCAGATACGCAGTATTTT. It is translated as CASSLGTSADTQYF. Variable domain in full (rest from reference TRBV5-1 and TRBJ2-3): KAGVTQTPRYLIKTRGQQVTLSCSPISGHRSVSWYQQTPGQGLQFLFEYFSETQRNKGNFPGRFSGRQFSNSRSEMNVSTLELGDSALYLCASSLGTSADTQYFGPGTRLTVL.